A single sample is the source of the 26 T cell receptor beta chains below, sequenced in a study of control samples from healthy donors and cancer patients (dated by TCRdb to 2020 to 2022). Library preparation employed the immunoSEQ multiplex PCR assay. As stored in TCRdb, this immuneACCESS dataset retains in-frame rearrangements with V and J assigned. A fraction of the clones does not appear; measured against another copy, unresolved V genes explain less than half of the discrepancy, and the remainder lacks a known reason. Present in this sample are tens of thousands of clones, 94% of which were seen just once. The top ten constitute 2.8% of the sample. Sample: blood. The receptors were gathered from a woman in her twenties or thirties in good health.

The gene calls are TRBV6-5 and TRBJ2-7; the D is unclear. Germline CDR1 reads MNHEY; CDR2 reads SVGAGI. V dropped 2 bases and J dropped 6 bases, with 11 bases sitting between them. This CDR3 region has 13 residues. CDR3: CASSYTAEGEQYF. CDR3 DNA sequence: TGTGCCAGCAGTTACACCGCTGAAGGCGAGCAGTACTTC.

CDR3 region: CASSMVGRDYGYTF. The DNA of the CDR3 is TGTGCCAGTAGTATGGTCGGGCGGGACTATGGCTACACCTTC. This chain connects TRBV19 to TRBJ1-2; D is ambiguous. V shed 3 bases and J shed 3 bases, with 11 bases lying between them. CDR1 is LNHDA and CDR2 is SQIVND in the germline V gene (reference sequence). The CDR3 consists of 14 residues.

Only one count was recorded for this clone. The chain carries TRBV6-5 and TRBJ1-2; 9 positions agree with TRBD1. Germline CDR1 MNHEY, CDR2 SVGAGI. The V segment lost 8 bases and the J segment 3 bases; nucleotides outside the gene matches: 7. The CDR3 totals 14 residues. The CDR3 sequence is CASSQGAGDYGYTF. In nucleotides, the CDR3 is TGTGCCAGCTCACAGGGGGCAGGCGACTATGGCTACACCTTC.

The chain recombines TRBV10-3 with TRBJ1-1; 7 bases map to TRBD1. V gave up 3 bases and J gave up 1 base; unmatched junction bases: 8. CDR1 is ENHRY, CDR2 SYGVKD, per germline. This CDR3 has 16 residues. This CDR3 reads CAISDVNRGKNTEAFF. CDR3 DNA: TGTGCCATCAGTGATGTTAACAGGGGAAAGAACACTGAAGCTTTCTTT.

The rearrangement links TRBV7-9 to TRBJ2-7, with D perhaps matching TRBD1 or TRBD2 (5 bases each). V was pared by 5 bases and J by 3 bases, with 14 bases between. The CDR3 loop spans 14 amino acids. The germline V gene has CDR1 SEHNR and CDR2 FQNEAQ (reference sequence). CDR3 protein: CASSSSWDGYEQYF. For the CDR3, the DNA is TGTGCCAGCAGCAGCTCCTGGGACGGCTACGAGCAGTACTTC. The full variable domain, with the rest looked up from reference TRBV7-9 and TRBJ2-7, is DTGVSQNPRHKITKRGQNVTFRCDPISEHNRLYWYRQTLGQGPEFLTYFQNEAQLEKSRLLSDRFSAERPKGSFSTLEIQRTEQGDSAMYLCASSSSWDGYEQYFGPGTRLTVT.

The chain employs TRBV5-6 and TRBJ1-5; the D is unclear. V was cut by 2 bases and J by 0 bases, with 12 bases left in between. The CDR3 is 16 amino acids. Per germline, CDR1 SGHDT and CDR2 YYEEEE. CDR3 loop: CASSLGRAYSNQPQHF. CDR3 sequence (DNA): TGTGCCAGCAGCTTAGGTAGGGCCTATAGCAATCAGCCCCAGCATTTT.

This chain joins TRBV16 and TRBJ1-2, with a possible D match to TRBD1 (5 bases). Trimming cost V 0 bases and J 7 bases, with 12 bases left between them. This CDR3 is built from 14 residues. CDR1 is KGHSY, CDR2 FQNENV, per germline. CDR3 loop: CASSQSTGGFGYTF. The CDR3 region has the DNA TGTGCCAGCAGCCAATCAACGGGGGGGTTTGGCTACACCTTC.

J is TRBJ1-5 and V is TRBV6-4; the match to TRBD1 covers 9 bases. Germline trimming cut 2 bases from V and 1 base from J; bases unmatched to any gene: 3. The germline CDR1 and CDR2 sequences are MRHNA and SNTAGT. CDR3 length equals 16 residues. The CDR3 nucleotides read TGTGCCAGCAGTGACGCACAGGGGGCGAGCAATCAGCCCCAGCATTTT. Encoded protein: CASSDAQGASNQPQHF.

The chain employs TRBV24-1 and TRBJ2-1; perhaps TRBD2 as D (6 bases). V was trimmed by 2 bases and J by 9 bases, leaving 16 bases between them. The CDR3 runs to 15 residues. Germline-derived CDR1 and CDR2 are KGHDR and SFDVKD. CDR3 nucleotide sequence: TGTGCCACCAGTGATTATCGGGAGAGGTCTAGTGAGCAGTTCTTC. Translated, it gives CATSDYRERSSEQFF.

The chain employs TRBV5-1 and TRBJ2-5; D is possibly TRBD1 (6 bases). The CDR3 is 14 amino acids. CDR1 and CDR2 from the germline V gene are SGHRS and YFSETQ. V was cut by 4 bases and J by 0 bases, with 10 bases left in between. In nucleotides, the CDR3 is TGCGCCAGCAGCCAAGACAGGAACCAAGAGACCCAGTACTTC. Amino acids: CASSQDRNQETQYF.

CDR3 sequence reads: CASSQPRSRFGGYTF. CDR3 DNA sequence: TGCGCCAGCAGCCAACCACGATCGAGGTTCGGCGGCTACACCTTC. The chain carries TRBV4-1 and TRBJ1-2; D is uncertain. The CDR3 is made up of 15 amino acids. Per germline, CDR1 MGHRA and CDR2 YSYEKL. Trimming cost V 2 bases and J 8 bases, with 18 bases left between them.

Only one count was recorded for this clone. The chain couples TRBV30 to TRBJ1-1; unclear D gene. Per the germline V gene, CDR1 is GTSNPN and CDR2 is SVGIG (reference sequence). The CDR3 consists of 12 residues. CDR3 loop: CAGSRGDTEAFF. The CDR3 DNA reads TGTGCGGGGAGTCGGGGTGACACTGAAGCTTTCTTT.

This sequence joins TRBV23-1 and TRBJ1-5, with D perhaps matching TRBD1 (5 bases). TRBV23-1 is sorted into the ORF group, with uncertain function. CDR3 length equals 17 residues. Trimming cost V 1 base and J 3 bases, with 16 bases left between them. CDR3 protein: CASSQLPGRQLNQPQHF. CDR3 nucleotide sequence: TGCGCCAGCAGTCAATTGCCGGGGAGACAGCTCAATCAGCCCCAGCATTTT.

The chain joins TRBV9 to TRBJ2-5; unclear D gene. V dropped 0 bases and J dropped 3 bases, with 9 bases sitting between them. The CDR3 contains 14 residues. The V gene's germline CDR1 is SGDLS and CDR2 YYNGEE. The CDR3, as DNA: TGTGCCAGCAGCGTAGCAGATTGGGAAGAGACCCAGTACTTC. Translated, it gives CASSVADWEETQYF.

The chain uses TRBV5-1 and TRBJ2-7; D is uncertain. The V and J ends lost 1 base and 3 bases respectively, with 8 bases between them. The germline gives CDR1 SGHRS, CDR2 YFSETQ. The CDR3 extends over 13 amino acids. CDR3 sequence (DNA): TGCGCCAGCAGCTTGCTGGTGGGCTACGAGCAGTACGTC. Translating it yields CASSLLVGYEQYV.

This rearrangement joins TRBV7-9 to TRBJ2-1; tentatively, D is TRBD1 (5 bases). The CDR3 consists of 13 residues. Germline V lookup: CDR1 SEHNR, CDR2 FQNEAQ (reference sequence). Trimming took 6 bases from V and 5 from J, leaving 11 bases between them. CDR3 nucleotide sequence: TGTGCCAGCAGATCGCCAGGGAACAATGAGCAGTTCTTC. The encoded protein is CASRSPGNNEQFF.

This chain connects TRBV29-1 to TRBJ1-4; TRBD1 might be the D (5 bases). The germline gives CDR1 SQVTM, CDR2 ANQGSEA. The CDR3 loop spans 13 amino acids. V was pared by 7 bases and J by 8 bases, with 17 bases between. CDR3 coding DNA: TGCAGCGCCTACCGGGGGGGAGGGGAAAAACTGTTTTTT. This encodes CSAYRGGGEKLFF.

The gene calls are TRBV2 and TRBJ1-1; D may be TRBD1 (6 bases). Trimming cost V 7 bases and J 5 bases, with 17 bases left between them. This CDR3 is built from 14 residues. Germline lookup yields CDR1 SNHLY and CDR2 FYNNEI. CDR3 sequence reads: CASNPTGPGTEAFF. The CDR3, as DNA: TGTGCCAGCAACCCGACAGGACCTGGGACTGAAGCTTTCTTT.

The V gene is TRBV4-1, the J gene TRBJ1-5; D is unresolved. Germline lookup yields CDR1 MGHRA and CDR2 YSYEKL. The CDR3 extends over 13 amino acids. V was cut by 0 bases and J by 4 bases, with 4 bases left in between. CDR3 DNA: TGCGCCAGCAGCCAAGACAGAAATCAGCCCCAGCATTTT. Encoded protein: CASSQDRNQPQHF.

This clone was detected once. The chain employs TRBV5-4 and TRBJ1-4; no firm D call. This CDR3 comprises 14 residues. Germline-derived CDR1 and CDR2 are SGHNT and YYREEE (reference sequence). Between the trimmed V and J ends, which lost 4 bases and 0 bases, there was a span of 7 bases. The CDR3 sequence: CASSPTATNEKLFF. CDR3 nucleotide sequence: TGTGCCAGCAGCCCCACTGCAACTAATGAAAAACTGTTTTTT.

The chain joins TRBV11-2 to TRBJ2-7, with D possibly being TRBD1 (5 bases). This CDR3 is 15 amino acids long. The germline V gene encodes CDR1 SGHAT and CDR2 FQNNGV. V was trimmed by 5 bases and J by 4 bases, leaving 18 bases between them. CDR3 amino acids: CASSRNGRAVYEQYF. The CDR3 DNA is TGTGCCAGCAGCCGAAACGGCAGGGCAGTGTACGAGCAGTACTTC.

This chain uses TRBV20-1 with TRBJ2-7; no clear D gene. The V end lost 4 bases, the J end lost 3 bases, and 7 bases lay between the germline ends. The CDR3 spans 11 residues. Germline V lookup: CDR1 DFQATT, CDR2 SNEGSKA (reference sequence). CDR3 region: CSATQDYEQYF. In nucleotides, the CDR3 is TGCAGTGCTACACAAGACTACGAGCAGTACTTC.

V is TRBV27 and J is TRBJ1-5; no clear D. Trimming took off 1 base at V and 2 bases at J, with 12 bases between the two ends. The CDR3 covers 16 residues. CDR1 MNHEY and CDR2 SMNVEV come from the germline V gene (reference sequence). The CDR3 nucleotides read TGTGCCAGCAGTTTATACTCACGAGTAGGCAATCAGCCCCAGCATTTT. Translated: CASSLYSRVGNQPQHF.

This sequence joins TRBV5-5 and TRBJ1-6, with D unclear. Germline V gives CDR1 SGHKS, CDR2 YYEKEE (reference sequence). V gave up 4 bases and J gave up 5 bases, with 7 bases separating them. This CDR3 is built from 13 residues. The CDR3 loop is CASSAPNNSPLHF. The CDR3 DNA sequence: TGTGCCAGCAGCGCACCGAATAATTCACCCCTCCACTTT.

The rearrangement links TRBV7-9 to TRBJ1-1; D gene unclear. This CDR3 is built from 12 residues. The germline gives CDR1 SEHNR, CDR2 FQNEAQ (reference sequence). The V end lost 5 bases, the J end lost 1 base, and 5 bases lay between the germline ends. The CDR3 loop reads CASSVGNTEAFF. In nucleotides, the CDR3 is TGTGCCAGCAGCGTGGGGAACACTGAAGCTTTCTTT. The full variable domain, in which reference TRBV7-9 and TRBJ1-1 provide the parts outside the CDR3, is DTGVSQNPRHKITKRGQNVTFRCDPISEHNRLYWYRQTLGQGPEFLTYFQNEAQLEKSRLLSDRFSAERPKGSFSTLEIQRTEQGDSAMYLCASSVGNTEAFFGQGTRLTVV.

This sequence joins TRBV3-1 (or the pseudogene TRBV3-2) and TRBJ1-5, with D tentatively TRBD1 (6 bases). The CDR3 consists of 15 residues. Deletions cut 0 bases from V and 6 bases from J, with 12 bases between. In germline, CDR1 is LGHDT, CDR2 YNNKEL (reference sequence). CDR3 loop: CASSQDSGALQPQHF. For the CDR3, the DNA is TGTGCCAGCAGCCAAGACTCAGGGGCACTTCAGCCCCAGCATTTT.